These 8 T cell receptor beta chains were sequenced from one sample in a study of T cells after yellow fever vaccination. TCRdb passed the 5' RACE reads through MiXCR, listing each CDR3 protein once. The sample holds 450,000 to 650,000 distinct CDR3 sequences, just over 20% seen once. The material sequenced was PBMCs, taken roughly 20 days after the first yellow fever vaccination. Every receptor here comes from a man younger than 35 who received the YFV17D yellow fever vaccine.

This clonotype was detected many times. V and J are TRBV18 and TRBJ2-1, with 8 bases matching TRBD2. Trimming removed 2 bases from V and 5 bases from J; junction bases left unmatched: 8. Germline values: CDR1 KGHSH, CDR2 LQKENI. This CDR3 is 16 amino acids long. The CDR3: CASSPIEAGGNNEQFF. The CDR3 DNA follows: TGTGCCAGCTCACCAATCGAGGCGGGGGGTAACAATGAGCAGTTCTTC. Looking up the rest from reference TRBV18 and TRBJ2-1 gives the full variable domain: NAGVMQNPRHLVRRRGQEARLRCSPMKGHSHVYWYRQLPEEGLKFMVYLQKENIIDESGMPKERFSAEFPKEGPSILRIQQVVRGDSAAYFCASSPIEAGGNNEQFFGPGTRLTVL.

This clonotype was detected once. The chain joins TRBV27 to TRBJ1-2, with TRBD1 matching 7 bases. V lost 2 bases, J lost 4 bases, and 7 bases stayed unmatched. Germline assignment: CDR1 MNHEY and CDR2 SMNVEV (reference sequence). The CDR3 length is 15 residues. CDR3 region: CASSLNRGQPYGYTF. CDR3 coding DNA: TGTGCCAGCAGTTTAAACAGGGGACAGCCCTATGGCTACACCTTC.

The CDR3 spells CAISDPKGTRETQYF. In nucleotides, the CDR3 is TGTGCCATCAGCGATCCGAAGGGGACCCGGGAGACCCAGTACTTC. The gene calls are TRBV10-3 and TRBJ2-5; D tentatively reads TRBD1 or TRBD2 (5 bases each). The V gene's germline CDR1 is ENHRY and CDR2 SYGVKD. Trimming took 6 bases from V and 5 from J, leaving 19 bases between them. This CDR3 has 15 residues.

The CDR3 protein is CASSRLDRAADTQYF. The DNA for the CDR3 is TGTGCCAGCAGCCGACTGGACAGGGCCGCAGATACGCAGTATTTT. The V gene is TRBV4-2, the J gene TRBJ2-3, with 8 bases aligning to TRBD1. CDR1 is LGHNA and CDR2 is YNFKEQ in the germline V gene. This CDR3 spans 15 amino acids. J lost 4 bases, V lost 4 bases, and 7 bases had no gene match.

This clonotype was observed a handful of times. J is TRBJ2-7 and V is TRBV10-1, with D maybe TRBD1 (5 bases). The CDR3 has 17 residues. CDR1 is WNHNN and CDR2 is SYGVQD in the germline V gene (reference sequence). Trimming shortened V by 2 bases and J by 3 bases, and 20 bases separated the two germline ends. In DNA, the CDR3 is TGCGCCAGCAGTGAGCCTAATAGGGGTGGACGGATCTACGAGCAGTACTTC. Encoded protein: CASSEPNRGGRIYEQYF.

The gene calls are TRBV4-1 and TRBJ1-5; D is ambiguous. The V gene lost 0 bases and the J gene lost 3 bases, with 15 bases spanning the gap. This CDR3 is built from 17 residues. CDR1 is MGHRA, CDR2 YSYEKL, per germline. CDR3 coding DNA: TGCGCCAGCAGCCAAGATCCCCTTGGGAAGGCCAATCAGCCCCAGCATTTT. This translates into CASSQDPLGKANQPQHF.

This chain joins TRBV24-1 and TRBJ2-5, with D perhaps matching TRBD2 (5 bases). This CDR3 has 16 residues. Germline V gene lookup returns CDR1 KGHDR and CDR2 SFDVKD. Trimming took off 3 bases at V and 2 bases at J, with 15 bases between the two ends. The CDR3 bases are TGTGCCACCAGTGATCACGACGGGAAGTATCAAGAGACCCAGTACTTC. Translation: CATSDHDGKYQETQYF.

The table lists this clonotype with a few counts. The genes are TRBV9 and TRBJ1-2, with 7 bases lining up with TRBD1. Germline CDR1 and CDR2: SGDLS and YYNGEE. The CDR3 is made up of 14 amino acids. The ends lost 4 bases at V and 4 bases at J; junction bases unmatched: 7. CDR3 nucleotides: TGTGCCAGCAGCAGGGGGACAGATTCCTATGGCTACACCTTC. Protein: CASSRGTDSYGYTF. Based on the CDR3 plus reference TRBV9 and TRBJ1-2, the full variable domain is DSGVTQTPKHLITATGQRVTLRCSPRSGDLSVYWYQQSLDQGLQFLIQYYNGEERAKGNILERFSAQQFPDLHSELNLSSLELGDSALYFCASSRGTDSYGYTFGSGTRLTVV.